This entry is about one T cell receptor beta chain. This specimen comes from a study of blood T cells in healthy people across ages. Sample donors were healthy Caucasian individuals that came from Russia, aged 6 to 90. Through a sample-barcoded 5' primer and a J-beta primer mix, a second PCR was run for roughly 6 to 11 cycles. In TCRdb, the 5' RACE reads were re-called with MiXCR into one record per CDR3 protein. The sample shows 730,000 or so distinct CDR3 sequences, approximately 40% of them seen only once. Specimen: blood. The receptor was isolated from a man older than 75 in good health.

The CDR3 sequence: CSARDIRTGDYEQYF. The DNA for the CDR3 is TGCAGTGCTAGAGATATCCGGACGGGGGATTACGAGCAGTACTTC. The chain links TRBV20-1 to TRBJ2-7; a weak D match, TRBD2 (6 bases). The CDR3 contains 15 residues. Germline CDR1 reads DFQATT; CDR2 reads SNEGSKA (reference sequence). Trimming removed 0 bases at V and 4 bases at J, with 16 bases between.